This T cell receptor beta chain was profiled in a study of PD-1 blockade in classical Hodgkin lymphoma. Whole-study findings and limits: At baseline, newly diagnosed patients reportedly showed less TCR diversity than healthy donors. Prior to therapy, complete responders displayed diversity much like that of newly diagnosed patients.

Noted time point: cycle 4 day 1 (C4D1), after around six weeks of nivolumab. Brentuximab vedotin exposure varied, and every patient relapsed after autologous stem cell transplantation. The CDR3 loop spans 17 amino acids. CDR1 is LNHDA and CDR2 is SQIVND in the germline V gene (reference sequence). V lost 7 bases, J lost 0 bases, and 21 bases lay in between. This clone was observed a few times. Its antigen is unknown. The repertoire was sequenced with immunoSEQ multiplex PCR; TCRdb's copy has only in-frame clones and lacks some. The table has 25,000 to 30,000 clones, about 80% seen once. The TCR sequence derives from a human donor with classical Hodgkin lymphoma. The chain carries TRBV19 and TRBJ1-1, with D unclear. Sequenced material: peripheral blood mononuclear cells (PBMCs), taken before the fourth cycle of nivolumab. The chain's CDR3 is CASKYIHAGSLNTEAFF. DNA for the CDR3: TGTGCCAGTAAATACATCCACGCGGGCAGTTTGAACACTGAAGCTTTCTTT.